One and the same sample provided the 27 T cell receptor beta chains below, sequenced in a study of blood T cell repertoires in COVID-19. Sequencing used immunoSEQ multiplex PCR; TCRdb keeps in-frame clones, though not all of them. Among about 210,000 clones, about 83% were seen once, and the ten largest hold 5.6%. Sequenced: PBMCs or T cells enriched from blood (not recorded which). These receptor sequences come from a man between 40 and 49 years old with acute COVID-19.

The CDR3 is CASSLGTGAYEQYF. CDR3 bases: TGCGCCAGCAGCTTAGGGACAGGGGCCTACGAGCAGTACTTC. This chain uses TRBV5-1 with TRBJ2-7; 10 bases are a match to TRBD1. The ends lost 2 bases at V and 2 bases at J; junction bases unmatched: 1. Germline V lookup: CDR1 SGHRS, CDR2 YFSETQ. CDR3 length: 14 amino acids.

The V and J genes are TRBV4-3 and TRBJ2-3, with D perhaps matching TRBD2 (6 bases). Germline lookup yields CDR1 LGHNA and CDR2 YSLEER. The V gene lost 3 bases and the J gene lost 1 base, with 11 bases spanning the gap. This CDR3 region has 15 residues. The CDR3 here is CASSQVGGGTDTQYF. CDR3 nucleotide sequence: TGCGCCAGCAGCCAGGTCGGCGGGGGCACAGATACGCAGTATTTT.

This chain connects TRBV6-1 to TRBJ2-7, with 7 bases identical to TRBD2. There are 14 residues in the CDR3. Looked up from germline, CDR1 is MNHNS and CDR2 is SASEGT. V trimming: 8 bases; J trimming: 5 bases; junction bases outside the gene matches: 12. CDR3 region: CASQGGRGIDEQYF. The CDR3 DNA sequence: TGTGCCAGCCAAGGCGGGAGAGGGATTGACGAGCAGTACTTC.

This clone appeared a few times. The chain recombines TRBV2 with TRBJ2-1; 7 bases are a match to TRBD2. CDR3 length equals 14 residues. Germline V gene data show CDR1 as SNHLY and CDR2 as FYNNEI. J gave up 8 bases and V 4 bases, and 8 bases lay outside the gene matches. CDR3 sequence reads: CASSGEAGRDEQFF. In DNA form, the CDR3 reads TGTGCCAGCAGTGGGGAGGCAGGGAGGGATGAGCAGTTCTTC.

This chain connects TRBV28 to TRBJ2-1; 9 positions match TRBD2. This CDR3 spans 15 amino acids. V was clipped by 2 bases and J by 3 bases; unmatched bases: 2. Germline CDR1 reads MDHEN; CDR2 reads SYDVKM. The CDR3 region has the DNA TGTGCCAGCAGTTTACTAGCGGGGCACTACAATGAGCAGTTCTTC. It yields the protein CASSLLAGHYNEQFF.

Comment on this clone: At the DNA level, this CDR3 is encoded by other sequences in the same sample as well. The chain couples TRBV18 to TRBJ1-4; 7 bases are shared with TRBD1. Germline values: CDR1 KGHSH, CDR2 LQKENI. This CDR3 contains 13 residues. The J segment lost 6 bases and the V segment lost 6 bases, leaving 4 bases of the junction unmatched. CDR3: CASSPDRDEKLFF. As DNA, the CDR3 is TGTGCCAGCTCCCCCGACAGGGATGAAAAACTGTTTTTT.

This chain joins TRBV28 and TRBJ2-6; TRBD1 agrees at 11 bases. Trimming took 5 bases from V and 4 from J; bases not matched to a gene: 7. There are 17 residues in the CDR3. Germline V lookup: CDR1 MDHEN, CDR2 SYDVKM. The CDR3 coding sequence is TGTGCCAGCAGTGCCCGGGACAGGGGGTCCGGGGCCAACGTCCTGACTTTC. Amino acids: CASSARDRGSGANVLTF. The entire variable domain, with the rest obtained from reference TRBV28 and TRBJ2-6, is as follows: DVKVTQSSRYLVKRTGEKVFLECVQDMDHENMFWYRQDPGLGLRLIYFSYDVKMKEKGDIPEGYSVSREKKERFSLILESASTNQTSMYLCASSARDRGSGANVLTFGAGSRLTVL.

This clone was detected once. The V and J genes are TRBV7-2 and TRBJ2-7; 9 bases map to TRBD2. This CDR3 is 15 amino acids long. The V gene's germline CDR1 is SGHTA and CDR2 FQGNSA. Germline trimming cut 4 bases from V and 3 bases from J; bases unmatched to any gene: 7. The CDR3 sequence is CASSSTRLAVYEQYF. The CDR3 DNA follows: TGTGCCAGCAGCTCAACTCGACTAGCGGTCTACGAGCAGTACTTC.

The gene calls are TRBV19 and TRBJ1-1, with D possibly matching TRBD1 (6 bases). The CDR3 is 16 amino acids. Germline loops: CDR1 LNHDA, CDR2 SQIVND (reference sequence). V lost 2 bases and J lost 0, with 13 bases in between. DNA for the CDR3: TGTGCCAGTAGTATAAGGGGGAATATCTTGAACACTGAAGCTTTCTTT. Translated, it gives CASSIRGNILNTEAFF.

The chain joins TRBV28 to TRBJ2-1, with unresolved D. V dropped 6 bases and J dropped 6 bases, with 21 bases sitting between them. CDR1 MDHEN and CDR2 SYDVKM come from the germline V gene. The CDR3 spans 16 residues. Written as DNA, the CDR3 is TGTGCCAGCAGCTCCCCTCGGAGCGCGAACGTCAATGAGCAGTTCTTC. Its protein product is CASSSPRSANVNEQFF.

The V call is TRBV6-2 or TRBV6-3, the J call TRBJ2-2, with 8 positions matching TRBD2. The J segment lost 6 bases and the V segment lost 5 bases, leaving 2 bases of the junction unmatched. This CDR3 is built from 13 residues. CDR1 is MNHEY and CDR2 is SVGEGT in the germline V gene. CDR3 DNA: TGTGCCAGCAGTCGGGAGGGGTCCGGGGAGCTGTTTTTT. Translated, it gives CASSREGSGELFF.

The rearrangement links TRBV5-1 to TRBJ2-1; weak D call: TRBD1 (6 bases). Germline V gene sequence: CDR1 SGHRS, CDR2 YFSETQ. Trimming shortened V by 7 bases and J by 0 bases, and 17 bases separated the two germline ends. The CDR3 spans 16 residues. The CDR3 DNA reads as TGCGCCAGCGGGGTGAAACCACAGGGCTCCTACAATGAGCAGTTCTTC. This encodes CASGVKPQGSYNEQFF.

This chain connects TRBV28 to TRBJ2-7, with D possibly TRBD1 on 5 matching bases. Germline CDR1 is MDHEN and CDR2 is SYDVKM. This CDR3 contains 16 residues. V was trimmed by 6 bases and J by 1 base, leaving 19 bases between them. CDR3 protein: CASSYIKYSGSYEQYF. CDR3 sequence (DNA): TGTGCCAGCAGCTACATTAAATATTCAGGGTCCTACGAGCAGTACTTC.

The chain is built from TRBV5-1 and TRBJ2-1; D is perhaps TRBD1 (6 bases). CDR1 and CDR2 (germline): SGHRS, YFSETQ. The V and J ends lost 0 bases and 6 bases respectively, with 13 bases between them. CDR3 length equals 15 residues. In nucleotides, the CDR3 is TGCGCCAGCAGCTTGGGGGACAAATTGGGCAATGAGCAGTTCTTC. Translated: CASSLGDKLGNEQFF.

The chain joins TRBV28 to TRBJ2-1; a possible D gene is TRBD1 (6 bases). The ends were cut back, 5 bases at V and 8 bases at J, with 13 bases in the middle. CDR1 and CDR2 (germline): MDHEN, SYDVKM. The CDR3 is 13 residues long. As DNA, the CDR3 is TGTGCCAGCAGTCTCCCCTCAGGGGATGAGCAGTTCTTC. It translates to CASSLPSGDEQFF.

The chain employs TRBV28 and TRBJ2-7; TRBD2 agrees at 10 bases. J was trimmed by 3 bases and V by 2 bases; bases with no gene match: 10. Looked up from germline, CDR1 is MDHEN and CDR2 is SYDVKM. The CDR3 has 17 residues. In DNA form, the CDR3 reads TGTGCCAGCAGTTTAGCCGGGACTAGCGATCCCAACTACGAGCAGTACTTC. As protein: CASSLAGTSDPNYEQYF.

The rearrangement links TRBV5-1 to TRBJ2-6, with a tentative D call TRBD1 (6 bases). This CDR3 comprises 17 residues. The germline CDR1 and CDR2 sequences are SGHRS and YFSETQ. V was pared by 3 bases and J by 4 bases, with 17 bases between. The CDR3 loop is CASSSGQTSLGANVLTF. The CDR3 nucleotides are TGCGCCAGCAGCTCCGGACAGACCAGTTTGGGGGCCAACGTCCTGACTTTC.

The gene calls are TRBV28 and TRBJ1-2; 7 nucleotides agree with TRBD1. J gave up 0 bases and V 5 bases, and 3 bases lay outside the gene matches. CDR1 is MDHEN and CDR2 is SYDVKM in the germline V gene. The CDR3 spans 14 residues. The CDR3, as DNA: TGTGCCAGCAGTACCGGGACAGCTAACTATGGCTACACCTTC. Protein product: CASSTGTANYGYTF.

The V gene is TRBV19, the J gene TRBJ2-6, with 10 positions matching TRBD2. Germline V gene sequence: CDR1 LNHDA, CDR2 SQIVND (reference sequence). The CDR3 length is 18 residues. V was clipped by 1 base and J by 2 bases; unmatched bases: 5. The CDR3: CASSIVASGRAGANVLTF. Here the CDR3 DNA reads TGTGCCAGTAGTATAGTGGCTAGCGGGAGAGCTGGGGCCAACGTCCTGACTTTC.

The rearrangement links TRBV3-1 (or the pseudogene TRBV3-2) to TRBJ2-6; possible D gene TRBD1, 5 bases. CDR3 size: 16 residues. The ends were cut back, 7 bases at V and 4 bases at J, with 17 bases in the middle. CDR1 is LGHDT, CDR2 YNNKEL, per germline (reference sequence). For the CDR3, the DNA is TGTGCCAGCAACGGACATCCGGCCGGGGGGGCCAACGTCCTGACTTTC. It specifies CASNGHPAGGANVLTF.

This chain connects TRBV11-2 to TRBJ1-2; D possibly corresponds to TRBD1 (6 bases). Germline CDR1 SGHAT, CDR2 FQNNGV. The CDR3 runs 16 residues. Trimming took off 2 bases at V and 8 bases at J, with 21 bases between the two ends. CDR3 region: CASSLIIGGDKGGYTF. The CDR3 bases are TGTGCCAGCAGCTTAATAATCGGTGGGGACAAAGGAGGCTACACCTTC.

The V call is TRBV4-1, the J call TRBJ1-4; 9 bases are a match to TRBD1. V dropped 6 bases and J dropped 8; count of bases not matched to a gene: 7. The germline V gene has CDR1 MGHRA and CDR2 YSYEKL. The CDR3 loop spans 14 amino acids. CDR3 sequence: CASRGGDRVEKLFF. The CDR3 region has the DNA TGCGCCAGCAGGGGGGGGGACAGGGTAGAAAAACTGTTTTTT.

The chain links TRBV6-5 to TRBJ1-3; maybe TRBD1 (5 bases). This CDR3 has 15 residues. The germline V gene has CDR1 MNHEY and CDR2 SVGAGI. V lost 6 bases, J lost 2 bases, and 14 bases lay in between. This CDR3 reads CASRVDWGAGNTIYF. For the CDR3, the DNA is TGTGCCAGCAGGGTGGATTGGGGGGCTGGAAACACCATATATTTT.

This rearrangement joins TRBV5-1 to TRBJ2-2; 8 nucleotides line up with TRBD2. Germline-derived CDR1 and CDR2 are SGHRS and YFSETQ. This CDR3 comprises 16 residues. Trimming removed 0 bases from V and 5 bases from J; junction bases left unmatched: 6. This CDR3 is CASSLAGTRGTGELFF. Written as DNA, the CDR3 is TGCGCCAGCAGCTTGGCCGGGACTAGGGGGACCGGGGAGCTGTTTTTT.

The gene calls are TRBV2 and TRBJ2-2, with TRBD1 matching 8 bases. The CDR3 is made up of 13 amino acids. With 9 bases clipped from V and 4 bases from J, the junction kept 4 bases outside the gene matches. Germline V gene lookup returns CDR1 SNHLY and CDR2 FYNNEI. The CDR3: CASQGAGTGELFF. CDR3 DNA sequence: TGTGCCAGTCAGGGGGCGGGCACCGGGGAGCTGTTTTTT.

The chain couples TRBV30 to TRBJ2-7; a possible D gene is TRBD2 (5 bases). The CDR3 is 13 amino acids. Trimming shortened V by 0 bases and J by 1 base, and 7 bases separated the two germline ends. From germline, CDR1 is GTSNPN and CDR2 SVGIG (reference sequence). The CDR3 sequence is CAWSVGSSYEQYF. DNA for the CDR3: TGTGCCTGGAGTGTAGGGAGTTCCTACGAGCAGTACTTC.

The chain carries TRBV6-5 and TRBJ2-3; no reliable D call. V lost 4 bases and J lost 6, with 5 bases in between. The CDR3 loop spans 11 amino acids. The germline CDR1 and CDR2 sequences are MNHEY and SVGAGI. This chain's CDR3 is CASSSLDTQYF. The CDR3 DNA reads as TGTGCCAGCAGTTCCCTTGATACGCAGTATTTT.